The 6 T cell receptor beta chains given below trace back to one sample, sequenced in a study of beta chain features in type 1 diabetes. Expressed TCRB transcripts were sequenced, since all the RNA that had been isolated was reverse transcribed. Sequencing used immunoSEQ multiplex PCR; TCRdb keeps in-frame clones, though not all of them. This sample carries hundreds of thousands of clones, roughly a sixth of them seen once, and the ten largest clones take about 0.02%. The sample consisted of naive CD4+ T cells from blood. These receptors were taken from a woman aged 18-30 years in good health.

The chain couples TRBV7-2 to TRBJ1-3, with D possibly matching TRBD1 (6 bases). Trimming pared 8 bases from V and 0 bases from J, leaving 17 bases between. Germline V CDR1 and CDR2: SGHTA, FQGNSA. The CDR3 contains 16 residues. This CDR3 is CASRNGGTSSGNTIYF. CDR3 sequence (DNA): TGTGCCAGCCGAAACGGGGGGACAAGCTCTGGAAACACCATATATTTT. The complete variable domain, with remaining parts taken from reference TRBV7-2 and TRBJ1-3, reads GAGVSQSPSNKVTEKGKDVELRCDPISGHTALYWYRQSLGQGLEFLIYFQGNSAPDKSGLPSDRFSAERTGGSVSTLTIQRTQQEDSAVYLCASRNGGTSSGNTIYFGEGSWLTVV.

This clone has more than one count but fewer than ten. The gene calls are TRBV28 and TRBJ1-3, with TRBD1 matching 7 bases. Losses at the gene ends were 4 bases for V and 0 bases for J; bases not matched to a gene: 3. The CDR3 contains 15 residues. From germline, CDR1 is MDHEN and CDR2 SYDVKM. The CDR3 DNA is TGTGCCAGCAGTTCAGCAGGGGGCTCTGGAAACACCATATATTTT. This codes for CASSSAGGSGNTIYF. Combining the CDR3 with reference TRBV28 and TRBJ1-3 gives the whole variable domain DVKVTQSSRYLVKRTGEKVFLECVQDMDHENMFWYRQDPGLGLRLIYFSYDVKMKEKGDIPEGYSVSREKKERFSLILESASTNQTSMYLCASSSAGGSGNTIYFGEGSWLTVV.

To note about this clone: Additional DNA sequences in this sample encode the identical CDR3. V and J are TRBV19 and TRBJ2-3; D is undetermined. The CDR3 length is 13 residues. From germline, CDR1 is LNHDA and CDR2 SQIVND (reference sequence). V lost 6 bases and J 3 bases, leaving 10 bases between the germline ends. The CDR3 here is CASRGLGTDTQYF. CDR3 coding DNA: TGTGCCAGTAGGGGGTTGGGGACAGATACGCAGTATTTT.

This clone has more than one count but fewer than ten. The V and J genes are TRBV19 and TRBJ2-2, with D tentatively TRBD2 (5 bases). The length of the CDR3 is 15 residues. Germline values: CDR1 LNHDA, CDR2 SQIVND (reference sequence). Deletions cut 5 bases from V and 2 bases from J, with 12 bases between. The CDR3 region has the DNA TGTGCCAGTAGTCAGGCGGGTGCAAACACCGGGGAGCTGTTTTTT. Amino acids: CASSQAGANTGELFF.

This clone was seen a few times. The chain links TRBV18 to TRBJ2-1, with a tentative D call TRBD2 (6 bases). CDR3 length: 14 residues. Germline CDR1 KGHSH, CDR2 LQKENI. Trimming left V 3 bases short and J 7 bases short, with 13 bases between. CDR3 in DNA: TGTGCCAGCTCACCGTCCCCTGGGGGGAATGAGCAGTTCTTC. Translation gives CASSPSPGGNEQFF.

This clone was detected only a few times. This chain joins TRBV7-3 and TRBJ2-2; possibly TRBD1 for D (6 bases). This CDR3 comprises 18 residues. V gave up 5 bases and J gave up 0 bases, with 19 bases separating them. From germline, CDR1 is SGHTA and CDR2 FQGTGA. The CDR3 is CASSPSAPWTANTGELFF. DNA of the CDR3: TGTGCCAGCAGCCCGTCAGCCCCCTGGACAGCGAACACCGGGGAGCTGTTTTTT.